The 28 T cell receptor beta chains reported below all come from one sample, sequenced in a study of response to subunit inactivated influenza vaccine. TCRdb passed the RT-PCR reads through MiXCR, listing each CDR3 protein once. Of about 530,000 distinct CDR3 sequences in the sample, around 11% were seen once. The input for sequencing was PBMCs from blood, taken on the day of vaccination. All receptors come from a man aged 45 to 65 who received an inactivated influenza vaccine.

This clonotype was observed many times. The CDR3 bases are TGCAGCGTCCTGGGACAGTCGGAGGTCCTGACTTTC. It encodes CSVLGQSEVLTF. This chain connects TRBV29-1 to TRBJ2-6, with TRBD1 identical over 7 bases. Germline CDR1 is SQVTM and CDR2 is ANQGSEA. CDR3 length: 12 amino acids. V shed 6 bases, J shed 13 bases, and the junction held 9 bases outside the gene matches.

This clonotype was detected a few times. The gene calls are TRBV5-1 and TRBJ2-1; D gene unclear. The CDR3 runs 13 residues. Trimming cost V 0 bases and J 10 bases, with 11 bases left between them. The V gene's germline CDR1 is SGHRS and CDR2 YFSETQ. In DNA form, the CDR3 reads TGCGCCAGCAGCTTGGTTCTCTCCGGGGAGCAGTTCTTC. Protein: CASSLVLSGEQFF.

There are many counts of this clonotype. The chain recombines TRBV5-1 with TRBJ2-7, with no clear D. V lost 0 bases and J 0 bases, leaving 4 bases between the germline ends. The CDR3 loop spans 13 amino acids. CDR1 is SGHRS and CDR2 is YFSETQ in the germline V gene. The CDR3 DNA reads as TGCGCCAGCAGCTTGGGAAACTCCTACGAGCAGTACTTC. It encodes CASSLGNSYEQYF.

CDR3 protein: CASSSSIGVETQYF. The CDR3 DNA follows: TGTGCCAGCAGCTCGTCTATTGGGGTTGAGACCCAGTACTTC. V and J are TRBV5-6 and TRBJ2-5; D is undetermined. CDR3 size: 14 residues. V was trimmed by 3 bases and J by 5 bases, leaving 14 bases between them. Germline CDR1 and CDR2: SGHDT and YYEEEE.

In this sample, this clonotype turned up many times. This sequence joins TRBV6-2 or TRBV6-3 and TRBJ2-3; D is unresolved. Germline V lookup: CDR1 MNHEY, CDR2 SVGEGT. Trimming removed 2 bases at V and 5 bases at J, with 8 bases between. This CDR3 region has 13 residues. The CDR3 region is CASSYEVRDTQYF. DNA of the CDR3: TGTGCCAGCAGTTACGAAGTGAGAGATACGCAGTATTTT.

The chain has TRBV9 and TRBJ2-5; perhaps TRBD1 as D (5 bases). This CDR3 is built from 13 residues. The ends were cut back, 3 bases at V and 10 bases at J, with 16 bases in the middle. CDR1 is SGDLS, CDR2 YYNGEE, per germline. The CDR3 spells CASSDDSFRSQYF. The CDR3 coding sequence is TGTGCCAGCAGCGACGACAGCTTTAGAAGCCAGTACTTC.

V usage is TRBV19 and J usage is TRBJ1-2; 7 nucleotides line up with TRBD1. The J segment lost 0 bases and the V segment lost 7 bases, leaving 8 bases of the junction unmatched. The V gene's germline CDR1 is LNHDA and CDR2 SQIVND (reference sequence). CDR3 length: 15 residues. The CDR3 coding sequence is TGTGCCAGTAAACGTCCCGGGACAGCTAACTATGGCTACACCTTC. Its protein product is CASKRPGTANYGYTF.

This clonotype came up a few times. The chain carries TRBV29-1 and TRBJ2-5; 7 bases align to TRBD2. Germline V CDR1 and CDR2: SQVTM, ANQGSEA. The CDR3 sequence is 14 residues long. With 4 bases clipped from V and 1 base from J, the junction kept 6 bases outside the gene matches. The CDR3, as DNA: TGCAGCGTTGCCTATAGCGGGCCCCAAGAGACCCAGTACTTC. It yields the protein CSVAYSGPQETQYF.

This clonotype was seen repeatedly, ten times or more. The CDR3 DNA follows: TGTGCCAGCAGTGACAGCCGGACAGATACGCAGTATTTT. This translates into CASSDSRTDTQYF. This chain links TRBV6-4 with TRBJ2-3; no definite D call. Trimming stripped 2 bases from V and 3 bases from J, with 6 bases between. Germline values: CDR1 MRHNA, CDR2 SNTAGT. The CDR3 totals 13 residues.

The chain couples TRBV10-3 to TRBJ2-3; D gene unclear. Trimming removed 4 bases from V and 6 bases from J, with 17 bases in between. CDR3 length: 15 residues. Germline V lookup: CDR1 ENHRY, CDR2 SYGVKD. Here the CDR3 DNA reads TGTGCCATCAGTGTTATTGAATCCCCGTCGGATACGCAGTATTTT. This sequence encodes CAISVIESPSDTQYF.

The table lists this clonotype with a few counts. The rearrangement joins TRBV2 to TRBJ1-5; D call uncertain. Trimming pared 3 bases from V and 0 bases from J, leaving 6 bases between. The CDR3 consists of 14 residues. Germline CDR1 SNHLY, CDR2 FYNNEI. The CDR3 DNA reads as TGTGCCAGCAGTGAGTGGCTTAGCAATCAGCCCCAGCATTTT. Residues: CASSEWLSNQPQHF.

In its sample, this clonotype was seen many times. This chain joins TRBV14 and TRBJ2-1, with D hard to call. The CDR3 covers 13 residues. V was trimmed by 4 bases and J by 7 bases, leaving 11 bases between them. CDR1 and CDR2 from the germline V gene are SGHDN and FVKESK. This CDR3 is CASSLGWVNEQFF. The CDR3 DNA follows: TGTGCCAGCAGCCTAGGGTGGGTGAATGAGCAGTTCTTC.

This clonotype was found a few times. The genes are TRBV7-9 and TRBJ2-5; possibly TRBD2 for D (5 bases). V lost 3 bases and J 5 bases, leaving 13 bases between the germline ends. CDR1 and CDR2 from the germline V gene are SEHNR and FQNEAQ (reference sequence). This CDR3 region has 14 residues. CDR3 protein: CASSFTGVEETQYF. The CDR3 nucleotides read TGTGCCAGCAGCTTTACCGGGGTGGAGGAGACCCAGTACTTC.

This clonotype came up a few times. V and J are TRBV6-5 and TRBJ2-1; D call uncertain. The germline V and J ends were trimmed by 3 bases and 4 bases, with 13 bases remaining between them. The CDR3 is 15 amino acids. Germline V gene sequence: CDR1 MNHEY, CDR2 SVGAGI. This CDR3 reads CASSYAEPAYNEQFF. The CDR3 region has the DNA TGTGCCAGCAGTTATGCGGAGCCTGCTTACAATGAGCAGTTCTTC.

This sequence joins TRBV7-2 and TRBJ2-3, with D possibly called TRBD1 or TRBD2 (5 bases each). The CDR3 consists of 15 residues. Germline CDR1 and CDR2: SGHTA and FQGNSA. V was cut by 4 bases and J by 2 bases, with 13 bases left in between. CDR3 residues: CASSSGPGITDTQYF. CDR3 sequence (DNA): TGTGCCAGCAGCTCGGGACCAGGGATCACAGATACGCAGTATTTT.

The chain is built from TRBV12-3 or TRBV12-4 and TRBJ2-1; the D call may be TRBD1 or TRBD2 (5 bases each). The CDR3 runs to 16 residues. Trimming stripped 5 bases from V and 5 bases from J, with 19 bases between. CDR3 DNA: TGTGCCAGCAGTCCCCCACCTCCGGGACGGAACAATGAGCAGTTCTTC. Translating it yields CASSPPPPGRNNEQFF.

In this sample, this clonotype turned up a few times. This CDR3 reads CASSANRENYGYTF. CDR3 nucleotide sequence: TGCGCCAGCAGCGCCAACAGGGAGAACTATGGCTACACCTTC. The gene calls are TRBV5-1 and TRBJ1-2, with a tentative D call TRBD1 (6 bases). V was shortened by 4 bases and J by 2 bases, with 12 bases between the two germline ends. The CDR3 runs to 14 residues. Germline CDR1 and CDR2: SGHRS and YFSETQ.

This clonotype showed up just a few times. The chain uses TRBV20-1 and TRBJ1-5; the match to TRBD1 covers 7 bases. The CDR3 sequence is 15 residues long. Germline V gives CDR1 DFQATT, CDR2 SNEGSKA (reference sequence). Germline trimming cut 6 bases from V and 1 base from J; bases unmatched to any gene: 9. The CDR3, as DNA: TGCAGTGCATTGTCGACAGGGCTGAGCAATCAGCCCCAGCATTTT. It translates to CSALSTGLSNQPQHF.

This chain connects TRBV12-3 or TRBV12-4 to TRBJ2-2; the match to TRBD1 covers 8 bases. Trimming removed 6 bases from V and 1 base from J; junction bases left unmatched: 7. This CDR3 region has 16 residues. DNA for the CDR3: TGTGCCAGCAGCATTGTGACAGGGGTGAACACCGGGGAGCTGTTTTTT. Translating it yields CASSIVTGVNTGELFF.

This clonotype showed up many times. J is TRBJ1-5 and V is TRBV20-1; 7 bases line up with TRBD1. V trimming: 3 bases; J trimming: 4 bases; junction bases outside the gene matches: 6. CDR1 DFQATT and CDR2 SNEGSKA come from the germline V gene (reference sequence). CDR3 length: 14 amino acids. The CDR3 region is CSASPVTGNQPQHF. The CDR3 bases are TGCAGTGCTAGCCCCGTGACAGGGAATCAGCCCCAGCATTTT.

The rearrangement links TRBV11-2 to TRBJ1-3; D not certain. In germline, CDR1 is SGHAT, CDR2 FQNNGV. CDR3 length: 15 amino acids. With 0 bases removed from V and 3 bases from J, the gap between germline ends came to 9 bases. The CDR3 nucleotides read TGTGCCAGCAGCTTAGAGCCGGGAGGTGGAAACACCATATATTTT. It is translated as CASSLEPGGGNTIYF.

The J gene is TRBJ2-7, the V gene TRBV7-2; the D gene is possibly TRBD2 (6 bases). CDR1 and CDR2 (germline): SGHTA, FQGNSA. Trimming cost V 1 base and J 4 bases, with 14 bases left between them. The length of the CDR3 is 15 residues. CDR3 nucleotide sequence: TGTGCCAGCAGCTTAGGGCCTAGCGAGGTATACGAGCAGTACTTC. Amino acid sequence: CASSLGPSEVYEQYF.

The table lists this clonotype with a few counts. The rearrangement joins TRBV27 to TRBJ2-3; D is undetermined. The CDR3 loop spans 11 amino acids. Germline assignment: CDR1 MNHEY and CDR2 SMNVEV (reference sequence). V lost 5 bases and J 11 bases, leaving 11 bases between the germline ends. The CDR3 nucleotides read TGTGCCAGCAGTCTTCTGCACCGGCAGTATTTT. This translates into CASSLLHRQYF.

This clonotype came up many times. CDR3 region: CASSPQGTGANVLTF. DNA for the CDR3: TGTGCCAGCAGTCCACAGGGGACCGGGGCCAACGTCCTGACTTTC. V and J are TRBV12-3 or TRBV12-4 and TRBJ2-6; 7 bases agree with TRBD1. The CDR3 has 15 amino acids. After removal of 5 bases from V and 4 bases from J, the junction contained 5 bases not matched to a gene.

There are a few counts of this clonotype. V is TRBV7-8 and J is TRBJ2-5, with D possibly being TRBD2 (5 bases). There are 17 residues in the CDR3. CDR1 is SGHVS and CDR2 is FQNEAQ in the germline V gene. The germline V and J ends were trimmed by 6 bases and 4 bases, with 24 bases remaining between them. The CDR3 coding sequence is TGTGCCAGCAGTCCCGGTCTTTGGGGAGAGGGCGGAGAGACCCAGTACTTC. It specifies CASSPGLWGEGGETQYF.

The V gene is TRBV25-1, the J gene TRBJ1-2; 7 bases are a match to TRBD1. Germline assignment: CDR1 MGHDK and CDR2 SYGVNS. The CDR3 is 16 amino acids. V was clipped by 0 bases and J by 5 bases; unmatched bases: 9. CDR3 nucleotides: TGTGCCAGCAGTGAATATAGTCTACAGGGGAAATATGGCTACACCTTC. Encoded protein: CASSEYSLQGKYGYTF.

The rearrangement joins TRBV20-1 to TRBJ1-1; 11 bases are shared with TRBD1. Germline V gene data show CDR1 as DFQATT and CDR2 as SNEGSKA (reference sequence). The V segment lost 6 bases and the J segment 4 bases; nucleotides outside the gene matches: 4. This CDR3 is built from 13 residues. The chain's CDR3 is CSAPGTGGTEAFF. The CDR3 nucleotides are TGCAGTGCCCCCGGGACAGGGGGCACTGAAGCTTTCTTT.

This clonotype came up many times. This chain links TRBV10-3 with TRBJ2-3; no clear D. V gave up 6 bases and J gave up 1 base, with 8 bases separating them. Germline V gives CDR1 ENHRY, CDR2 SYGVKD. The CDR3 is made up of 13 amino acids. The CDR3 nucleotides are TGTGCCATCAGGGCTGGGGGCACAGATACGCAGTATTTT. The encoded protein is CAIRAGGTDTQYF.